This TCR beta chain was captured by sequencing in a study of blood T cell repertoires in COVID-19. The method was immunoSEQ multiplex PCR; TCRdb's version includes in-frame clones alone and lacks a portion of them. The table includes 70,000 or so clones, around 86% detected once. Germline CDR1 SEHNR, CDR2 FQNEAQ (reference sequence). With 3 bases removed from V and 5 bases from J, the gap between germline ends came to 8 bases. The CDR3 extends over 13 amino acids. The sequenced sample was peripheral blood. The chain is built from TRBV7-9 and TRBJ2-1, with a tentative D call TRBD1 (5 bases). This sequence was found in a woman younger than 30 with acute or convalescent COVID-19. DNA of the CDR3: TGTGCCAGCAGCTTGGGGCAGCACAATGAGCAGTTCTTC. Translation gives CASSLGQHNEQFF. Complete variable domain (other parts from reference TRBV7-9 and TRBJ2-1): DTGVSQNPRHKITKRGQNVTFRCDPISEHNRLYWYRQTLGQGPEFLTYFQNEAQLEKSRLLSDRFSAERPKGSFSTLEIQRTEQGDSAMYLCASSLGQHNEQFFGPGTRLTVL.